A selection of T cell receptor beta chains follows, all from one sample in a study of early T cells in non-severe SARS-CoV-2 infection. TCRdb redid the calling of the 5' RACE reads with MiXCR, one entry per CDR3 protein. The sample records 80,000 to 95,000 distinct CDR3 sequences, roughly 14% being singletons. The sample taken for sequencing was whole blood. Source of these receptors: an adult who was a healthcare worker with PCR-confirmed SARS-CoV-2 infection or an uninfected control (not recorded which). Each CDR3 is given with its conserved first and last residue. D genes are given only for firm matches. Expanded clones are given a class, and other clones once, few, many or no size at all.

>-|TRBJ2-3|TRBV5-1|-
CASSLGWRDTDTQYF
TGCGCCAGCAGCCTGGGGTGGCGGGACACAGATACGCAGTATTTT
>-|TRBJ2-1|TRBV4-1|-
CASSQGVILSEQFF
TGCGCCAGCAGCCAAGGTGTCATCCTTTCTGAGCAGTTCTTC
>-|TRBJ1-6|TRBV25-1|many
CASSEYGVRYNSPLHF
TGTGCCAGCAGTGAATACGGGGTTCGCTATAATTCACCCCTCCACTTT
>-|TRBJ2-5|TRBV10-3|-
CAISRGPLSETQYF
TGTGCCATCAGCAGGGGACCTCTAAGCGAGACCCAGTACTTC
>-|TRBJ2-2|TRBV7-2|few
CASRKGGPNTGELFF
TGTGCCAGCAGGAAGGGGGGCCCGAACACCGGGGAGCTGTTTTTT
>-|TRBJ1-4|TRBV12-3/TRBV12-4|few
CASSATGPTNEKLFF
TGTGCCAGCAGTGCAACAGGGCCTACTAATGAAAAACTGTTTTTT
>-|TRBJ1-1|TRBV12-3/TRBV12-4|few
CASSFRKGAAFF
TGTGCCAGCAGTTTCAGAAAGGGAGCAGCTTTCTTT
>TRBD1|TRBJ2-5|TRBV6-1|few
CASSKAGGEETQYF
TGTGCCAGCAGTAAAGCAGGGGGCGAGGAGACCCAGTACTTC
>-|TRBJ1-1|TRBV4-1|few
CASSQERRQGNTEAFF
TGCGCCAGCAGCCAAGAGAGGCGGCAGGGGAACACTGAAGCTTTCTTT
>TRBD1|TRBJ1-1|TRBV5-1|-
CASSAGQGGEAFF
TGCGCCAGCAGCGCGGGACAGGGAGGAGAAGCTTTCTTT
>TRBD1|TRBJ2-2|TRBV29-1|few
CSVAYGTGYNTGELFF
TGCAGCGTTGCCTATGGGACAGGCTATAACACCGGGGAGCTGTTTTTT
>TRBD1|TRBJ2-5|TRBV18|-
CASSPLTGAQETQYF
TGTGCCAGCTCACCCCTGACAGGGGCCCAAGAGACCCAGTACTTC
>-|TRBJ1-1|TRBV5-1|few
CASTQQDRNTEAFF
TGCGCCAGCACCCAGCAAGACAGGAACACTGAAGCTTTCTTT
>TRBD2|TRBJ2-3|TRBV12-3/TRBV12-4|-
CASSQSGGGSTDTQYF
TGTGCCAGCAGCCAAAGCGGGGGAGGTAGCACAGATACGCAGTATTTT
>-|TRBJ1-6|TRBV2|few
CASSESHLYNSPLHF
TGTGCCAGCAGTGAATCCCACCTCTATAATTCACCCCTCCACTTT
>TRBD1|TRBJ2-3|TRBV3-1|few
CASSPLQGVRKDTQYF
TGTGCCAGCAGCCCGCTTCAGGGGGTTCGTAAGGATACGCAGTATTTT
>-|TRBJ1-1|TRBV12-5|few
CASGLYSGLDTEAFF
TGTGCTAGTGGTTTATATTCGGGTCTGGACACTGAAGCTTTCTTT
>TRBD1|TRBJ2-2|TRBV2|-
CASSGTTGGTGELFF
TGTGCCAGCAGTGGTACGACAGGGGGCACCGGGGAGCTGTTTTTT
>TRBD2|TRBJ2-1|TRBV20-1|-
CSANSMGLAGFLDEQFF
TGCAGTGCTAACAGCATGGGACTAGCGGGGTTCCTGGATGAGCAGTTCTTC
>TRBD1|TRBJ1-2|TRBV4-1|-
CASSQDQDRGLYGYTF
TGCGCCAGCAGCCAAGATCAGGACAGGGGGCTCTATGGCTACACCTTC
>TRBD2|TRBJ2-3|TRBV5-1|-
CASSSSSGVSDTQYF
TGCGCCAGCAGCTCTTCTAGCGGGGTTTCAGATACGCAGTATTTT
>-|TRBJ1-2|TRBV5-6|few
CASSWGTSGYTF
TGTGCCAGCAGCTGGGGGACTAGTGGCTACACCTTC
>TRBD1|TRBJ1-6|TRBV20-1|many
CSARVNTWGQGSSPLHF
TGCAGTGCTAGGGTCAACACGTGGGGACAGGGGAGTTCACCCCTCCACTTT
>TRBD2|TRBJ2-1|TRBV5-1|-
CASSSGGAYNEQFF
TGCGCCAGCAGCAGCGGGGGGGCCTACAATGAGCAGTTCTTC
>TRBD2|TRBJ2-1|TRBV20-1|-
CSASNRLAGDEQFF
TGCAGTGCGTCGAACCGACTAGCGGGCGATGAGCAGTTCTTC
>TRBD1|TRBJ1-1|TRBV9|many
CASSAGTGVTEAFF
TGTGCCAGCAGCGCCGGGACAGGGGTCACTGAAGCTTTCTTT